This entry concerns a single T cell receptor (beta chain). The antigen remains unidentified. These data come from a study of PD-L1 blockade in urothelial cancer. Each FFPE tumor had its DNA quantified by means of amplified housekeeping genes. Sequenced by immunoSEQ multiplex PCR; TCRdb stores in-frame clones only, minus some. The sample gives fewer than 45,000 clones, around 34% of which show up once; about 8.9% is in the top ten. Germline V gene lookup returns CDR1 MNHGY and CDR2 SAAAGT. This CDR3 region has 14 residues. The V end lost 3 bases, the J end lost 8 bases, and 16 bases lay between the germline ends. Findings and caveats of the study: Analysis included one FFPE tumor sample per patient, not collected immediately prior to treatment.

The material sequenced was tumor tissue, taken before atezolizumab (anti-PD-L1) treatment. The TCR was taken from a man aged 60 to 75 with urothelial cancer. The rearrangement links TRBV6-8 to TRBJ1-2; tentatively, D is TRBD1 (5 bases). This CDR3 reads CASSYTGQRLGYTF. The DNA of the CDR3 is TGTGCCAGCAGTTATACAGGTCAGCGTCTAGGCTACACCTTC.